The TCR beta chain described here comes from a study of neoadjuvant nivolumab and ipilimumab in lung cancer. Study-wide points: Higher pretherapy blood TCR richness went with higher resected-tumor richness. Only a single major-pathologic-response sample was available for clonality analysis. TCR sequencing covered a small number of samples. TCR richness and clonality were higher in tumors than adjacent uninvolved lung.

Deletions cut 1 base from V and 1 base from J, with 8 bases between. Germline V gives CDR1 SGHRS, CDR2 YFSETQ. CDR3 size: 15 residues. Remarks on this clone: The antigen remains unidentified.

The table came from immunoSEQ multiplex PCR; TCRdb's copy has only in-frame clones and leaves some out. The sample has 25,000 to 30,000 clones; 76% are singletons. The TCR originated in an adult with non-small cell lung cancer. The source was tumor tissue, collected after neoadjuvant nivolumab, alone or with ipilimumab, at or shortly before surgery. The chain uses TRBV5-1 and TRBJ1-4; D possibly corresponds to TRBD1 (5 bases). CDR3 sequence reads: CASSLLGGTNEKLFF. The CDR3 region has the DNA TGCGCCAGCAGCTTGCTGGGGGGAACTAATGAAAAACTGTTTTTT.